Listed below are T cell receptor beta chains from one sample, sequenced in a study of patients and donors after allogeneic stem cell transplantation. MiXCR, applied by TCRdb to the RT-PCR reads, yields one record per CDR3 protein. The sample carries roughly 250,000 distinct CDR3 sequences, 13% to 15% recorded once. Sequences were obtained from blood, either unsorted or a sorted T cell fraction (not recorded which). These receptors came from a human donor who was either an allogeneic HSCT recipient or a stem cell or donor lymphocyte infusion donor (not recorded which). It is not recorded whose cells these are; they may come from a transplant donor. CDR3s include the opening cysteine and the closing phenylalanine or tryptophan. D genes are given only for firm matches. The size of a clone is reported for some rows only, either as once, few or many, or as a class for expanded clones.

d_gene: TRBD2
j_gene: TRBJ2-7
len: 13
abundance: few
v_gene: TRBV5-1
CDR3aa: CASSISGGYEQYF
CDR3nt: TGCGCCAGCAGCATTAGCGGGGGGTACGAGCAGTACTTC

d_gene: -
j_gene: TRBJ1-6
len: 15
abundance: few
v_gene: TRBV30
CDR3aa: CAWRRKRSFGSPLHF
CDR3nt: TGTGCCTGGAGGAGAAAAAGGTCGTTCGGTTCACCCCTCCACTTT

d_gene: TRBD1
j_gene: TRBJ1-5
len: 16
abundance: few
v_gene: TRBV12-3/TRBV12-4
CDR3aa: CASSGEAGGRNQPQHF
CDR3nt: TGTGCCAGCAGTGGAGAGGCAGGGGGACGCAATCAGCCCCAGCATTTT

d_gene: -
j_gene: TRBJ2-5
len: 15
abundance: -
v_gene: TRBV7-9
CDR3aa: CASSPQTGPFQTQYF
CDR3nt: TGTGCCAGCAGCCCCCAGACAGGTCCCTTCCAGACCCAGTACTTC

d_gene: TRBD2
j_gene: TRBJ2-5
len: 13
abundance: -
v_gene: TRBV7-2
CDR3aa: CASSGTSLQTQYF
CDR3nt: TGTGCCAGCAGCGGGACTAGCTTGCAGACCCAGTACTTC

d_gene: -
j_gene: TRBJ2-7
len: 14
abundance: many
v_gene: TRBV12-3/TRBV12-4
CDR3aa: CASSSPISPWEQYF
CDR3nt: TGTGCCAGCAGTTCTCCTATCTCCCCCTGGGAGCAGTACTTC

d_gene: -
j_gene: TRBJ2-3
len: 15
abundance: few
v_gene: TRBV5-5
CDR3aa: CASSISVVATDTQYF
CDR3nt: TGTGCCAGCAGCATCTCCGTTGTGGCCACAGATACGCAGTATTTT

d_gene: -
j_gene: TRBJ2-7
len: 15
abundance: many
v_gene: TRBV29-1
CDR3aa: CSVSDLGESSYEQYF
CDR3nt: TGCAGCGTTTCGGACCTTGGGGAGAGCTCCTACGAGCAGTACTTC

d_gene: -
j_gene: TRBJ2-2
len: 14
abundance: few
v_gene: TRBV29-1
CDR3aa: CSVGAGSDTGELFF
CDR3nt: TGCAGCGTTGGGGCAGGGTCAGACACCGGGGAGCTGTTTTTT

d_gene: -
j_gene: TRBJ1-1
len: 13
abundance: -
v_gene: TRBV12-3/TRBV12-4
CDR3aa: CASCYGGNTEAFF
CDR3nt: TGTGCCAGCTGCTACGGCGGAAACACTGAAGCTTTCTTT

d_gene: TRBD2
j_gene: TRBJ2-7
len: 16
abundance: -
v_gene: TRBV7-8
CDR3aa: CASSSAGTIVPYEQYF
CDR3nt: TGTGCCAGCAGCTCGGCCGGGACTATCGTCCCCTACGAGCAGTACTTC

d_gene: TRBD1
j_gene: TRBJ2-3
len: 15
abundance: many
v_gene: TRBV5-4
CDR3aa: CASSLDRGVTDTQYF
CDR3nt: TGTGCCAGCAGCTTGGACAGGGGGGTCACAGATACGCAGTATTTT

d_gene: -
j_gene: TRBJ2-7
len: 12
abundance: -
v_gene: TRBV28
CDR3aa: CASSSRTGEQYF
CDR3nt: TGTGCCAGCAGTTCGAGGACGGGAGAGCAGTACTTC

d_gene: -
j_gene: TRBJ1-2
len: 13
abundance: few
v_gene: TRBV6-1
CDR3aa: CASSSSINYGYTF
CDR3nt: TGTGCCAGCAGCAGTAGTATTAACTATGGCTACACCTTC

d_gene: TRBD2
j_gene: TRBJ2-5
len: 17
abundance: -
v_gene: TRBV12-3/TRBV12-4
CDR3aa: CASSQTTWGGSQETQYF
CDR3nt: TGTGCCAGCAGCCAAACGACCTGGGGGGGGAGCCAAGAGACCCAGTACTTC